The source of this T cell receptor (beta chain) is a study of breast tumors, draining lymph nodes, adjacent tissues. TCRdb re-derived calls from the multiplex PCR reads in MiXCR, one entry per CDR3 protein. This table holds around 70,000 distinct CDR3 sequences, approximately 40% found once. Study observations and caveats: Tumors had less TCR diversity than lymph nodes, more than nontumor tissue. Compared with basal-like, luminal-like tumors shared significantly more repertoire with nontumor tissue. Data fit most tumor T cells coming from lymph node, expanding in tumor. The lymph node origin of tumor T cells was framed as consistent with a hypothesis, not demonstrated.

Turning to this clonotype: Its antigen is not identified.

This CDR3 is 16 amino acids long. With V trimmed by 4 bases and J by 5 bases, 7 bases remained unmatched. Germline V gives CDR1 SEHNR, CDR2 FQNEAQ (reference sequence). Sample: breast tumor tissue. The receptor was isolated from a female donor with breast cancer. Some clones in this sample may be carry-over from other donors' samples. The genes are TRBV7-9 and TRBJ2-1; 11 bases are shared with TRBD1. The CDR3 protein is CASSWDRGSKHNEQFF. DNA for the CDR3: TGTGCCAGCAGCTGGGACAGGGGGAGCAAACACAATGAGCAGTTCTTC.